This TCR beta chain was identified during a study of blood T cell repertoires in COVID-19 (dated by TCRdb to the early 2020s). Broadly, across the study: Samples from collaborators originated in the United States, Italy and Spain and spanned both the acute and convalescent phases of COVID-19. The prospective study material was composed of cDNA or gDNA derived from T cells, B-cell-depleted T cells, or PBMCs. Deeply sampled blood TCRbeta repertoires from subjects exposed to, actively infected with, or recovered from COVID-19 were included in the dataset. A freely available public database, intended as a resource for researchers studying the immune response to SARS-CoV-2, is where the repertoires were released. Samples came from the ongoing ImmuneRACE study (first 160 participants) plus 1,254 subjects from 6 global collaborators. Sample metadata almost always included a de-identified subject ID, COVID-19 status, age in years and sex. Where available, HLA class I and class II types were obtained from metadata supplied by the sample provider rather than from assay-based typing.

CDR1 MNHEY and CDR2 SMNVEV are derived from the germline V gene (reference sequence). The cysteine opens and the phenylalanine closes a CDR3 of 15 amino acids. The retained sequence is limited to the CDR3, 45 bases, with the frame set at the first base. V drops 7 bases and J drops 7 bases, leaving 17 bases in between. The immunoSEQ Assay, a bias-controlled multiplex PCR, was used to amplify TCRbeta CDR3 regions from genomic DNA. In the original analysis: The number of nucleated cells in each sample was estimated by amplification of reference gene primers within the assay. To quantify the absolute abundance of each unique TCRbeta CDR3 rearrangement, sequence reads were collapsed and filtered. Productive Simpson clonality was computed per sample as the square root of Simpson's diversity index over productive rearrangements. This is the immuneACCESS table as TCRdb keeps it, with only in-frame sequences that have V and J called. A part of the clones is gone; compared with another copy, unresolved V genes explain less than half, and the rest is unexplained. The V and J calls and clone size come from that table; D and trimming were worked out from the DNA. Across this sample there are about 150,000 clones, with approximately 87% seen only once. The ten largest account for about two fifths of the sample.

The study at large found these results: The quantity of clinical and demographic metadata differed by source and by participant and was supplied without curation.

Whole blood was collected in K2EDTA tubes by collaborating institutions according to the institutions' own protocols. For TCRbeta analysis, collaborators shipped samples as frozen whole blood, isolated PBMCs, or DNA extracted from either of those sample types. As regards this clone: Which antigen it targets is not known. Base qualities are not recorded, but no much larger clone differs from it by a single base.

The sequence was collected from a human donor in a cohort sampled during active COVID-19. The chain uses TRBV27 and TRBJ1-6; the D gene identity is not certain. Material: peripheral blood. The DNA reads TGTGCCAGCACATCCTCCGGGGTTCCAAATTCACCCCTCCACTTT. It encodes CASTSSGVPNSPLHF.